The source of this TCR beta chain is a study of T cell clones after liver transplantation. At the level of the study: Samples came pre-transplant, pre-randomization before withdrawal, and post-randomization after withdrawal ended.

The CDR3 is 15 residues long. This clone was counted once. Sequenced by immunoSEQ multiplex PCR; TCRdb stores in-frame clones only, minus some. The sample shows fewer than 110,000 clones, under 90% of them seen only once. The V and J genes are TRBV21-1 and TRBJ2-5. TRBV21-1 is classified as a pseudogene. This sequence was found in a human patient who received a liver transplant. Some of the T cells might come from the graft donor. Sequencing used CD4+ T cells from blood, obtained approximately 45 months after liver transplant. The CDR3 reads CASSKFSGEQETQYF. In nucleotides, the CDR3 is TGTGCCAGCAGCAAATTCTCAGGAGAACAAGAGACCCAGTACTTC.